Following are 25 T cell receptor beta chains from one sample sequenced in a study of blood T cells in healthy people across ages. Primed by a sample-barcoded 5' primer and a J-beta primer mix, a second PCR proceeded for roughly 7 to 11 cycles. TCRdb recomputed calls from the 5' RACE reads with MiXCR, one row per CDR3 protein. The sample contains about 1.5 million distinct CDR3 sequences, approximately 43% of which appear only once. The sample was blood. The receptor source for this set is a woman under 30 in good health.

In DNA form, the CDR3 reads TGCAGTGCTAGTAGGGTAGCGGGGGGACGAGAGACCCAGTACTTC. It codes for CSASRVAGGRETQYF. The chain combines TRBV20-1 with TRBJ2-5; TRBD2 agrees at 10 bases. From germline, CDR1 is DFQATT and CDR2 SNEGSKA (reference sequence). V was clipped by 3 bases and J by 4 bases; unmatched bases: 8. The CDR3 loop spans 15 amino acids.

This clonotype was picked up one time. CDR3 region: CASSASGTSSFF. Written as DNA, the CDR3 is TGTGCCAGCAGTGCGTCCGGGACTAGCTCGTTCTTC. The rearrangement links TRBV27 to TRBJ2-1; 9 bases align to TRBD2. Germline trimming cut 5 bases from V and 15 bases from J; bases unmatched to any gene: 8. Germline lookup yields CDR1 MNHEY and CDR2 SMNVEV (reference sequence). This CDR3 is 12 amino acids long.

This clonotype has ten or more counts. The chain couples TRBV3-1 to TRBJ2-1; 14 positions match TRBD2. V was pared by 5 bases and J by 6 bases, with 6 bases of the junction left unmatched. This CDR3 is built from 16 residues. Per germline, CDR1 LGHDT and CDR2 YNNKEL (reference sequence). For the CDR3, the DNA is TGTGCCAGCAGCTTCCCGACTAGCGGGGGGGCCAATGAGCAGTTCTTC. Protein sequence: CASSFPTSGGANEQFF.

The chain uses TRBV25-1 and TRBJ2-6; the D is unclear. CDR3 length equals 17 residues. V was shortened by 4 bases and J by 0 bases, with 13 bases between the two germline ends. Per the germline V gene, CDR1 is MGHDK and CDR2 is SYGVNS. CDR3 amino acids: CASSGTVYDSGANVLTF. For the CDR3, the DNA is TGTGCCAGCAGTGGAACAGTTTACGACTCTGGGGCCAACGTCCTGACTTTC.

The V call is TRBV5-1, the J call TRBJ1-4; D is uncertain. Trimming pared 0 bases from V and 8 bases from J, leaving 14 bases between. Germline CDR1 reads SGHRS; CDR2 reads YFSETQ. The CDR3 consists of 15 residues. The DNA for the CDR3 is TGCGCCAGCAGCTTGGATAGGGTTGGGGAAGAAAAACTGTTTTTT. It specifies CASSLDRVGEEKLFF.

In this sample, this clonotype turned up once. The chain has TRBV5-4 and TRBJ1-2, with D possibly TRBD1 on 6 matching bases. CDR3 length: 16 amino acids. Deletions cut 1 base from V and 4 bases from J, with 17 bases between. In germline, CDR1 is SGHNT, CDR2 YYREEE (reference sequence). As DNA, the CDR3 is TGTGCCAGCAGCTTGACTGCTAGGACAGACATCTATGGCTACACCTTC. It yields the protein CASSLTARTDIYGYTF.

The chain's CDR3 is CSVSSGTGELFF. DNA of the CDR3: TGCAGTGTCTCCTCGGGTACCGGGGAGCTGTTTTTT. The genes are TRBV20-1 and TRBJ2-2; D remains ambiguous. The V end lost 7 bases, the J end lost 5 bases, and 11 bases lay between the germline ends. Germline V gene lookup returns CDR1 DFQATT and CDR2 SNEGSKA (reference sequence). The CDR3 is 12 residues long.

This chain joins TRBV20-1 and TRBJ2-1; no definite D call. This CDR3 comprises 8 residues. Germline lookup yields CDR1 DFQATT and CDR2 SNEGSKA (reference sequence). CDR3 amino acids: CSIRPQFF. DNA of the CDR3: TGCAGCATTAGGCCCCAGTTCTTC.

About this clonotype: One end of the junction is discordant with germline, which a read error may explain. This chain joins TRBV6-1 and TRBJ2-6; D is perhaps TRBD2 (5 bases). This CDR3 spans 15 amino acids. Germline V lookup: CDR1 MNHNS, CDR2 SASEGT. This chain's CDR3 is CAGSEAVQWANVLTF. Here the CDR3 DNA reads TGTGCCGGCAGTGAAGCGGTGCAGTGGGCCAACGTCCTGACTTTC.

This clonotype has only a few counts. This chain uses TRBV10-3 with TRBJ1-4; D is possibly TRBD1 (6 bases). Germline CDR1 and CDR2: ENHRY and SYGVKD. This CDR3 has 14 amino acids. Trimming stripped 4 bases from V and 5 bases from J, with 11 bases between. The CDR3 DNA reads TGTGCCATCAGTGCAGGGGCAGAGAATGAAAAACTGTTTTTT. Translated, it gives CAISAGAENEKLFF.

In DNA, the CDR3 is TGTGCCAGCAGTGACAGGGGGCTTATCGATGGCTACACCTTC. Protein: CASSDRGLIDGYTF. The rearrangement links TRBV25-1 to TRBJ1-2; 8 bases fit TRBD1. Unmatched junction bases numbered 6, after V lost 3 bases and J lost 6 bases. The CDR3 covers 14 residues. Germline lookup yields CDR1 MGHDK and CDR2 SYGVNS.

The CDR3 region is CASSNSGGGEAFF. The CDR3 DNA sequence: TGTGCCAGCAGCAACTCAGGGGGCGGTGAAGCTTTCTTT. The gene calls are TRBV7-9 and TRBJ1-1, with 8 bases matching TRBD1. The trim removed 5 bases at V and 7 bases at J, leaving 6 bases unmatched. The germline V gene encodes CDR1 SEHNR and CDR2 FQNEAQ (reference sequence). The CDR3 has 13 amino acids.

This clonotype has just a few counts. CDR3 nucleotides: TGTGCCAGCAGGATCCAGAATGAGCAGTTCTTC. Amino acids: CASRIQNEQFF. J is TRBJ2-1 and V is TRBV27; D is unclear. The CDR3 spans 11 residues. Germline values: CDR1 MNHEY, CDR2 SMNVEV (reference sequence). The V end was cut by 6 bases, the J end by 7 bases, with 7 bases between.

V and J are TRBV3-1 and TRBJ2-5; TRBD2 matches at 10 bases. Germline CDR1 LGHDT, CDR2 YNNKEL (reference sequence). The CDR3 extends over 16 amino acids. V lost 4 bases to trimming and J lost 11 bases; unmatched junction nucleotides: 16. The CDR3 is CASSRLSGGANNEQYF. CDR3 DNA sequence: TGTGCCAGCAGCCGATTGAGCGGGGGGGCGAACAATGAGCAGTACTTC.

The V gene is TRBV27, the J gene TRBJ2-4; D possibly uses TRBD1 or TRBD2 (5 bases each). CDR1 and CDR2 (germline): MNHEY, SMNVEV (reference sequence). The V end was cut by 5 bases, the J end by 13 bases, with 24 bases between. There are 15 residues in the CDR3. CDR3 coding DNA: TGTGCCAGCAGTCCGCTCGGGACCGCACTTGATGAGCAGTACTTC. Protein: CASSPLGTALDEQYF.

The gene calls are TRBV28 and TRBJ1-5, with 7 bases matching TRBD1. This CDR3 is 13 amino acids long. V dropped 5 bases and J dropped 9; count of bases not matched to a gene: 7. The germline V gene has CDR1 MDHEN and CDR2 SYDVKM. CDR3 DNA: TGTGCCAGCAGTCCGGGACAGCGGACGCCCCAGCATTTT. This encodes CASSPGQRTPQHF.

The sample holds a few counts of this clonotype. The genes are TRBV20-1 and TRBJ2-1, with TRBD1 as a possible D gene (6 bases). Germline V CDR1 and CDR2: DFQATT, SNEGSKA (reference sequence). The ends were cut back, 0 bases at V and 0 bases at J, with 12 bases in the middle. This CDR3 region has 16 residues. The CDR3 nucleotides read TGCAGTGCTAGAGACCCCCGAGGGGGCTCCTACAATGAGCAGTTCTTC. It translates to CSARDPRGGSYNEQFF.

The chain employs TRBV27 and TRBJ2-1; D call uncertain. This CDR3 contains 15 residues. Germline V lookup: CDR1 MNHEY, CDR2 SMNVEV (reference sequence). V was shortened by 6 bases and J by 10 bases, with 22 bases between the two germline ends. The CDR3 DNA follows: TGTGCCAGCAGCAGCCCGAGGATGCCATCTCCCGAGCAGTTCTTC. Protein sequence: CASSSPRMPSPEQFF.

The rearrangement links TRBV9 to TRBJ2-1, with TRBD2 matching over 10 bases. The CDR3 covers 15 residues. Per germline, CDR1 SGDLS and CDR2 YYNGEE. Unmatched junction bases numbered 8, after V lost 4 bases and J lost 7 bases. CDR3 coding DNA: TGTGCCAGCAGCCAGACTAGCGGGCCGGGTAATGAGCAGTTCTTC. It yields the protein CASSQTSGPGNEQFF.

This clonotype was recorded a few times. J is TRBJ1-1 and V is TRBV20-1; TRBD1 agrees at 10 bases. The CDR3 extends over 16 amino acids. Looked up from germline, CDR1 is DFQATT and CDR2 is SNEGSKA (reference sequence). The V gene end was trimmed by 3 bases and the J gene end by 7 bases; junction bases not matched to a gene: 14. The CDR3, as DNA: TGCAGTGCTAGTCTGTTAGGGACAGGGGTTTATATTGAAGCTTTCTTT. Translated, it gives CSASLLGTGVYIEAFF.

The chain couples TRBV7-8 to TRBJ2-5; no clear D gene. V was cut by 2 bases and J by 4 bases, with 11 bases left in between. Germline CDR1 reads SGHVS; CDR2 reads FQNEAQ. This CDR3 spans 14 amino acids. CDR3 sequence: CASSLKVSGETQYF. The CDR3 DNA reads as TGTGCCAGCAGCTTAAAGGTGTCAGGAGAGACCCAGTACTTC.

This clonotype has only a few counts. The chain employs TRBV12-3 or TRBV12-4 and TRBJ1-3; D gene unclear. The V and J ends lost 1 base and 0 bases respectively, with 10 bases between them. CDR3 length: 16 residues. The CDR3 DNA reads TGTGCCAGCAGTTTAGGAGCCTTACTCTCTGGAAACACCATATATTTT. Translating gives CASSLGALLSGNTIYF.

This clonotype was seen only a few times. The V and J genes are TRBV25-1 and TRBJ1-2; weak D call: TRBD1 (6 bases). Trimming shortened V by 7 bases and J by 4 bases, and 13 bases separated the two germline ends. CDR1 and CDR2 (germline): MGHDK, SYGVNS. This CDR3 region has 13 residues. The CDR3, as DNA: TGTGCCAGCACTGGAATCAGGGGCTATGGCTACACCTTC. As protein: CASTGIRGYGYTF.

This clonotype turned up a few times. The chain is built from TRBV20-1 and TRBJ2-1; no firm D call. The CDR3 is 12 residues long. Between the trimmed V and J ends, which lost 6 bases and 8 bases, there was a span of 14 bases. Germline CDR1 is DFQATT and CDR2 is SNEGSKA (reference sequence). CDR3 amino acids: CSAYWSLDEQFF. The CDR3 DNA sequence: TGCAGTGCATACTGGAGTCTCGATGAGCAGTTCTTC.

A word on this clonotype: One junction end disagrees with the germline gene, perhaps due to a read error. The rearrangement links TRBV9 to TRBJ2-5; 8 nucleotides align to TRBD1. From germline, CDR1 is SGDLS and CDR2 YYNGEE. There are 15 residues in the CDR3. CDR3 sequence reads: CAGSVEGQVQETQYF. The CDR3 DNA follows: TGTGCCGGCAGCGTAGAGGGACAGGTACAAGAGACCCAGTACTTC.